The clone carrying this T cell receptor beta chain was counted between two and nine times. As yet, its antigen is unknown. TCRdb ran MiXCR on the 5' RACE reads and lists one entry per CDR3 protein. Of hundreds of thousands of distinct CDR3 sequences listed, about 16% are singletons. The data were taken from a study of T-cell memory formation after mild COVID-19. Germline V gives CDR1 LGHNA, CDR2 YSLEER. This CDR3 contains 15 residues. Between the trimmed V and J ends, which lost 1 base and 1 base, there was a span of 9 bases. Broader study findings: The study found contracting CD4+ clones mainly in CM and EM and contracting CD8+ clones in EMRA. Specificity for SARS-CoV-2 was not confirmed among the second-wave clones peaking on day 37.

The sequence derives from a man younger than 35 who had mild COVID-19 (a few samples of this study predate the infection). Cell type and time point are not known. This chain links TRBV4-3 with TRBJ2-3; D gene unclear. The sample consisted of PBMCs or a T cell subset sorted from them (not recorded which). In DNA, the CDR3 is TGCGCCAGCAGCCAAGGGCCACCAGGCACAGATACGCAGTATTTT. Protein: CASSQGPPGTDTQYF.